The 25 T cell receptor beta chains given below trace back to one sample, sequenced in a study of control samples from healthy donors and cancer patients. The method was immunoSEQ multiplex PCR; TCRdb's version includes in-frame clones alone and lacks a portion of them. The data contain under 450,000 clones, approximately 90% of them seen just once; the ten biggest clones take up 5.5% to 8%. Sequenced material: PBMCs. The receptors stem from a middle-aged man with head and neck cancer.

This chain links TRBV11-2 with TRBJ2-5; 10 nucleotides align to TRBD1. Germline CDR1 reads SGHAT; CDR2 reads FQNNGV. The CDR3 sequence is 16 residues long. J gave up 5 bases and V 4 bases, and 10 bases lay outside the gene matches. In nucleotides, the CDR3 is TGTGCCAGCAGCTATCCCCGGGACAGGGGCGGTGAGACCCAGTACTTC. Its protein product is CASSYPRDRGGETQYF.

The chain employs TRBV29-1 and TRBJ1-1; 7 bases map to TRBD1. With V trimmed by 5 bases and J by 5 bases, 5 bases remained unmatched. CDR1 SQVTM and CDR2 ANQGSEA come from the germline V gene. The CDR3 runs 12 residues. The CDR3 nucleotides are TGCAGCGTTAGCCGGGACAGTACTGAAGCTTTCTTT. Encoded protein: CSVSRDSTEAFF.

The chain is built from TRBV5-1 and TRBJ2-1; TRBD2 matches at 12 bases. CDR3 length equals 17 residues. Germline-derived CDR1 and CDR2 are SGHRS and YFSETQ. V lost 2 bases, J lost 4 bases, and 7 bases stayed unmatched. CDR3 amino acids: CASSFTSGGTNYNEQFF. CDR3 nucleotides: TGCGCCAGCAGCTTTACTAGCGGGGGGACCAATTACAATGAGCAGTTCTTC.

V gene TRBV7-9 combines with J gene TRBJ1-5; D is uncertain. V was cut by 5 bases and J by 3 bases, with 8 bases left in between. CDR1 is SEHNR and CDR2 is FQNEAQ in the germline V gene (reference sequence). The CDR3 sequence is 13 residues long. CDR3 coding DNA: TGTGCCAGCAGCCTAGACACCAATCAGCCCCAGCATTTT. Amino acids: CASSLDTNQPQHF.

This CDR3 is CASSPSGWNSPLHF. The CDR3, as DNA: TGTGCCAGCAGCCCGTCAGGGTGGAATTCACCCCTCCACTTT. The chain combines TRBV11-2 with TRBJ1-6, with a possible D match to TRBD1 (5 bases). V lost 5 bases and J 7 bases, leaving 12 bases between the germline ends. From germline, CDR1 is SGHAT and CDR2 FQNNGV. The CDR3 totals 14 residues.

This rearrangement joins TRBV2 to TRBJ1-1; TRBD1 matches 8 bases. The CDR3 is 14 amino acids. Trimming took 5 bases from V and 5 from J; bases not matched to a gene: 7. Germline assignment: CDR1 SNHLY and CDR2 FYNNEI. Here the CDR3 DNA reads TGTGCCAGCAGTTCGACAGGGGATATGACTGAAGCTTTCTTT. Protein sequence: CASSSTGDMTEAFF.

The CDR3 spells CAWSPSVYNEQFF. CDR3 DNA sequence: TGTGCCTGGAGCCCCTCTGTCTACAATGAGCAGTTCTTC. The gene calls are TRBV30 and TRBJ2-1; D is undetermined. The CDR3 sequence is 13 residues long. The germline V and J ends were trimmed by 3 bases and 3 bases, with 9 bases remaining between them. The germline gives CDR1 GTSNPN, CDR2 SVGIG (reference sequence). The full variable domain, completed using reference TRBV30 and TRBJ2-1, is SQTIHQWPATLVQPVGSPLSLECTVEGTSNPNLYWYRQAAGRGLQLLFYSVGIGQISSEVPQNLSASRPQDRQFILSSKKLLLSDSGFYLCAWSPSVYNEQFFGPGTRLTVL.

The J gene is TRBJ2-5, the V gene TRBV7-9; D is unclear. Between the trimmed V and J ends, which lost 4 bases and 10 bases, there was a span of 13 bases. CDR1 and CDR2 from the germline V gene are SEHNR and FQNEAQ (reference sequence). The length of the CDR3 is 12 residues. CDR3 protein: CASSYANGDQYF. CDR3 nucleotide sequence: TGTGCCAGCAGCTATGCCAATGGGGACCAGTACTTC.

CDR3 coding DNA: TGTGCCAGCAGCTTAGTCTATGGCGGGGGGTACGAGCAGTACTTC. Amino acid sequence: CASSLVYGGGYEQYF. The chain has TRBV11-2 and TRBJ2-7; 8 bases align to TRBD2. Per the germline V gene, CDR1 is SGHAT and CDR2 is FQNNGV. Trimming removed 1 base from V and 4 bases from J; junction bases left unmatched: 6. The CDR3 contains 15 residues.

The CDR3 nucleotides read TGTGCCAGCAGCTTAAGGCCAGGTCGGACGAACTATGGCTACACCTTC. Translation gives CASSLRPGRTNYGYTF. This chain uses TRBV11-2 with TRBJ1-2; D call uncertain. The germline V and J ends were trimmed by 2 bases and 2 bases, with 15 bases remaining between them. Germline V gives CDR1 SGHAT, CDR2 FQNNGV. This CDR3 comprises 16 residues.

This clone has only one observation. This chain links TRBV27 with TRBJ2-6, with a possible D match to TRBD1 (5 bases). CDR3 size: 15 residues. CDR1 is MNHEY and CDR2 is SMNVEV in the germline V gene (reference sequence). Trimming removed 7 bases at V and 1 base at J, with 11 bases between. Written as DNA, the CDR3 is TGTGCCAGCACCATGGGGCTTTCTGGGGCCAACGTCCTGACTTTC. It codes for CASTMGLSGANVLTF.

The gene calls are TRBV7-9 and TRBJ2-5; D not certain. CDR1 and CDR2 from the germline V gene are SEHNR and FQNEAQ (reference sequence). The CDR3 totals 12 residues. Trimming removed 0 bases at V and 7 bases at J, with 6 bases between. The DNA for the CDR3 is TGTGCCAGCAGCTTAGCGCCCGGGACCCAGTACTTC. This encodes CASSLAPGTQYF.

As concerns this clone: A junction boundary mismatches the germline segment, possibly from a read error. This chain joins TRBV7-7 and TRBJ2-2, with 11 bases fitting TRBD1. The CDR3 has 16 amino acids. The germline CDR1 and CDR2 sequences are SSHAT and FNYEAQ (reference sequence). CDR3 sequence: CASRPDRGPDTGELFF. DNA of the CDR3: TGTGCTAGCAGACCGGACAGGGGGCCGGACACCGGGGAGCTGTTTTTT.

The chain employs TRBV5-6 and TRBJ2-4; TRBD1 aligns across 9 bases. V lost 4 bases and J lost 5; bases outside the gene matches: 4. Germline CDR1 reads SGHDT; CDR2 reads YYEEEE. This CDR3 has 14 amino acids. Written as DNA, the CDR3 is TGTGCCAGCAGCCCCGGGACAGGGCAAAACATTCAGTACTTC. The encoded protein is CASSPGTGQNIQYF.

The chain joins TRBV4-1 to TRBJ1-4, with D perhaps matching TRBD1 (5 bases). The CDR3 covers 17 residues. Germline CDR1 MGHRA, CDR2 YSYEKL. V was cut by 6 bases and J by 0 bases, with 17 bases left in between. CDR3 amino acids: CASSPRYQGTTNEKLFF. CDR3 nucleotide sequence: TGCGCCAGCAGTCCAAGATACCAGGGCACAACTAATGAAAAACTGTTTTTT.

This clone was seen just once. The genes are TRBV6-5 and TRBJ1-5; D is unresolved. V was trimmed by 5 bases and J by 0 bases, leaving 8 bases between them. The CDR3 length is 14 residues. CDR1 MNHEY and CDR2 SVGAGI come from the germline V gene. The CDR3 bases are TGTGCCAGCAGTCCTCTTGATAGCAATCAGCCCCAGCATTTT. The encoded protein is CASSPLDSNQPQHF.

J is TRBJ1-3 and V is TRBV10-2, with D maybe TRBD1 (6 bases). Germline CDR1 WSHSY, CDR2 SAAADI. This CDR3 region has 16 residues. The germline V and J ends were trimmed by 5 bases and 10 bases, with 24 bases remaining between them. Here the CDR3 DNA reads TGCGCCAGCAGTTTAGGGGGGACAACCTCTGGAGGGACCATATATTTT. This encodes CASSLGGTTSGGTIYF.

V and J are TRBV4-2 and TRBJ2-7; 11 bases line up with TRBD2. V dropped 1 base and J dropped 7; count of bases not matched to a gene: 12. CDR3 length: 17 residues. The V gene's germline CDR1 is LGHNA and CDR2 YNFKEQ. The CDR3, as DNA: TGTGCCAGCAGCCAAGGATCCTTAGCGGGAGGGCCAAAAGAGCAGTACTTC. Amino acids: CASSQGSLAGGPKEQYF.

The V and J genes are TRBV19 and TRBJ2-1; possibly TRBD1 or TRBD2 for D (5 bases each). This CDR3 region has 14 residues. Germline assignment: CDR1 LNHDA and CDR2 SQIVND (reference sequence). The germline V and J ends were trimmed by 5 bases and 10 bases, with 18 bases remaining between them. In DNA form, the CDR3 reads TGTGCCAGTAGTGAGCATAGAGGGGTCAAGGAGCAGTTCTTC. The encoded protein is CASSEHRGVKEQFF.

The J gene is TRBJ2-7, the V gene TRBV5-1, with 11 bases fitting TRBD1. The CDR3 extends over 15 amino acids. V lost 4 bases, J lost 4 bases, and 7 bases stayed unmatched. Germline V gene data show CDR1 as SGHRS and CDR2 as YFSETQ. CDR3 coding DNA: TGCGCCAGCAGCGGCCGGGACAGGGGGTCGTACGAGCAGTACTTC. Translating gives CASSGRDRGSYEQYF.

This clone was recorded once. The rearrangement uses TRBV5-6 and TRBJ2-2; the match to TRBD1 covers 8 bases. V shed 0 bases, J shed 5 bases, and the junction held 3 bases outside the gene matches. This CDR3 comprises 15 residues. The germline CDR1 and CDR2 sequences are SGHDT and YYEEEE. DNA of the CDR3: TGTGCCAGCAGCTTGGACAGGGGGATAACCGGGGAGCTGTTTTTT. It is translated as CASSLDRGITGELFF.

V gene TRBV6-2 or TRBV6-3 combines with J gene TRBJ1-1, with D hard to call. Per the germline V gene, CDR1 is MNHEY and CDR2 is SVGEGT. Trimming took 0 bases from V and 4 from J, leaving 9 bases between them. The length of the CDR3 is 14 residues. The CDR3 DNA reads TGTGCCAGCAGTTACTCGATTCGCAGCACTGAAGCTTTCTTT. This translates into CASSYSIRSTEAFF.

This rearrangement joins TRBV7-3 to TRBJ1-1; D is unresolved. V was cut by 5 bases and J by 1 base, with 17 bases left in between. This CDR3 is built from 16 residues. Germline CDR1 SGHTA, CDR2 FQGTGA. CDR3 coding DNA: TGTGCCAGCAGCCCATATGCGGTGGCTGCGAACACTGAAGCTTTCTTT. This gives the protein CASSPYAVAANTEAFF.

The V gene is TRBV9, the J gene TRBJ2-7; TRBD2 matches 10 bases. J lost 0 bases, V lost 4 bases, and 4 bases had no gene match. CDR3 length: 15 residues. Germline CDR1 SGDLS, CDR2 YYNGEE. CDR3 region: CASSLAGDLSYEQYF. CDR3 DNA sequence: TGTGCCAGCAGCCTAGCGGGGGACCTCTCCTACGAGCAGTACTTC.

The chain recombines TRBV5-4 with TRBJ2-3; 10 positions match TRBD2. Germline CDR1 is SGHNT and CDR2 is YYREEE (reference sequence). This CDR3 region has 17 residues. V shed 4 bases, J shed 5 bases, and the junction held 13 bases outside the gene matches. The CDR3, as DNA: TGTGCCAGCAGCCAAGCTCAGCGGGGGGGCCGTGGAGATACGCAGTATTTT. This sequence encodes CASSQAQRGGRGDTQYF.